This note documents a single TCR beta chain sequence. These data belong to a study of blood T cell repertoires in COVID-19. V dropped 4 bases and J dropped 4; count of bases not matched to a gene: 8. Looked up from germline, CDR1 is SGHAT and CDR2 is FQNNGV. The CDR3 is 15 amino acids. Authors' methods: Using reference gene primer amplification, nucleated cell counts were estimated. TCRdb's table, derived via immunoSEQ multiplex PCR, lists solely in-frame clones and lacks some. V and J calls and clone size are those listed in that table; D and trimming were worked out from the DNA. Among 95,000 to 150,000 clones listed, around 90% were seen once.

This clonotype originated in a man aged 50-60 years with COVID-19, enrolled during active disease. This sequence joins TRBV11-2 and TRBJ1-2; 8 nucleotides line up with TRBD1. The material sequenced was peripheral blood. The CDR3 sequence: CASSSIGQGPYGYTF. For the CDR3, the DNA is TGTGCCAGCAGCTCCATTGGACAGGGTCCCTATGGCTACACCTTC.